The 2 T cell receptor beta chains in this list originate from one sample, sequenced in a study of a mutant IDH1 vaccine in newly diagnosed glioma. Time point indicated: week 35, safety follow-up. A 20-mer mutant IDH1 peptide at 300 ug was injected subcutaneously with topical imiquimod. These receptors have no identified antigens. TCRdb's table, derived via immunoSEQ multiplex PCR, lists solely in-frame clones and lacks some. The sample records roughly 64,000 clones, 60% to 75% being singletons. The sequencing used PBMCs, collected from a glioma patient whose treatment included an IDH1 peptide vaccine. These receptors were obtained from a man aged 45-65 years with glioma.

The CDR3 bases are TGTGCCAGCAGCGGACTACGGGACGAACGTAATTCACCCCTCCACTTT. The encoded protein is CASSGLRDERNSPLHF. This chain joins TRBV5-6 and TRBJ1-6; a weak D match, TRBD1 (5 bases). V was clipped by 4 bases and J by 6 bases, with 17 bases between them. Germline V CDR1 and CDR2: SGHDT, YYEEEE. CDR3 length equals 16 residues. Together with reference TRBV5-6 and TRBJ1-6, the CDR3 gives the full variable domain: DAGVTQSPTHLIKTRGQQVTLRCSPKSGHDTVSWYQQALGQGPQFIFQYYEEEERQRGNFPDRFSGHQFPNYSSELNVNALLLGDSALYLCASSGLRDERNSPLHFGNGTRLTVT.

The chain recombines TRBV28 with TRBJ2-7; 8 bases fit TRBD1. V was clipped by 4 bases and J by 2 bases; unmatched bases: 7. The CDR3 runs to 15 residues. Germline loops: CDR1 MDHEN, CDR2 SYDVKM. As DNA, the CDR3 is TGTGCCAGCAGTTCCCCAGGGGGCAGGACCTACGAGCAGTACTTC. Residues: CASSSPGGRTYEQYF.